This T cell receptor (beta chain) derives from a study of diagnostic markers for celiac disease. TCRdb processed the reads again and assigns one entry to each CDR3 protein, with no DNA. The listing contains around 7,500 distinct CDR3 sequences. This CDR3 is 14 amino acids long. Germline lookup yields CDR1 SNHLY and CDR2 FYNNEI. This sequence was found in a human donor. This table probably holds off-target reads from a library built for another chain. V is TRBV2 and J is TRBJ2-1; the TCRdb call, TRBD1, lacks DNA for checking. The source material was either unsorted cells or a sorted T cell fraction (not recorded which). CDR3: CASRGANTYNEQFF.